The rows below give T cell receptor beta chains drawn from one sample of a study of Graves' ophthalmopathy and Graves' hyperthyroidism. TCRdb recomputed calls from the multiplex PCR reads with MiXCR, one row per CDR3 protein. This repertoire shows 900,000 to 1,200,000 distinct CDR3 sequences, 35% to 45% found once; its top ten account for around 10%. The sequencing sample was made of peripheral blood or thyroid tissue (not recorded which). Receptor source: an adult man with Graves' hyperthyroidism. Each CDR3 is given with its conserved first and last residue. A D gene is named only where the DNA matches it firmly. Rows may omit the clone size; those that give it use once, few, many or a size class.

D gene,clone size,J gene,CDR3 length,V gene,CDR3 DNA,CDR3 protein
.,.,TRBJ1-1,13,TRBV7-9,TGTGTCAGCAGTCCCCAAATGAACACTGAAGCTTTCTTT,CVSSPQMNTEAFF
TRBD2,many,TRBJ2-5,12,TRBV29-1,TGCAGCGTTGACGGGGGGATAGAGACCCAGTACTTC,CSVDGGIETQYF
.,.,TRBJ2-7,11,TRBV28,TGTGCCAGCAGTTCCTGGGCGGAGCAGTACTTC,CASSSWAEQYF
TRBD2,.,TRBJ2-7,14,TRBV12-3/TRBV12-4,TGTGCCAGCAGTTTAGGACTAGCGGGAGTGGGGCAGTACTTC,CASSLGLAGVGQYF
.,.,TRBJ1-2,14,TRBV4-2,TGTGCCAGCAGCCAAGACAGGGAACTGGGCGGCTACACCTTC,CASSQDRELGGYTF
.,.,TRBJ2-7,15,TRBV4-3,TGCGCCAGCAGCCAAGGCGGGTGGGGCTCCTACGAGCAGTACTTC,CASSQGGWGSYEQYF
.,few,TRBJ2-2,13,TRBV20-1,TGCAGTGCTAGTGCCGGAAACACTGGGGAGCTGTTTTTT,CSASAGNTGELFF
TRBD2,few,TRBJ2-7,15,TRBV12-3/TRBV12-4,TGTGCCAGCAGTCCCCGGGATAGCGGGGTCCACGAGCAGTACTTC,CASSPRDSGVHEQYF
TRBD1,many,TRBJ2-7,17,TRBV7-9,TGTGCCAGCAGCTTCCGCGGGACAGGGGGTTTTTTTGGCGAGCAGTACTTC,CASSFRGTGGFFGEQYF
.,.,TRBJ2-7,13,TRBV12-3/TRBV12-4,TGTGCCAGCAGGCAGCGTAATCGGCCCCAGCAGTACTTC,CASRQRNRPQQYF
TRBD1,.,TRBJ1-2,15,TRBV29-1,TGCAGCGCCTCAACCCGGGGACAGGGTAGAAAGAGCTACACCTTC,CSASTRGQGRKSYTF
TRBD1,.,TRBJ2-7,13,TRBV29-1,TGCAGCGCTCAGGGGGACCGGGCGGACGAGCAGTACTTC,CSAQGDRADEQYF
.,.,TRBJ2-5,13,TRBV30,TGTGCCTGGACTGGGGGATACCAAGAGACCCAGTACTTC,CAWTGGYQETQYF
TRBD2,.,TRBJ2-7,14,TRBV6-1,TGTGCCAGCAGAGCGGGACTAGCGGCCCACGAGCAGTACTTC,CASRAGLAAHEQYF
.,many,TRBJ1-2,16,TRBV7-9,TGTGCCAGCAGCTTTGGGCGATGGTTTTGGAGCTATGGCTACACCTTC,CASSFGRWFWSYGYTF
.,.,TRBJ1-6,14,TRBV3-1,TGTGCCAGCAGCCAAGTCCCCCCTCATTCACCCCTCCACTTT,CASSQVPPHSPLHF
TRBD1,many,TRBJ1-6,15,TRBV7-2,TGTGCCAGCAGTCCTCAGACAGGGGGAAATTCACCCCTCCACTTT,CASSPQTGGNSPLHF
.,many,TRBJ1-1,13,TRBV7-9,TGTGCCAGCAGCCCTCCGAGACCGGGCAGGGCTTTCTTT,CASSPPRPGRAFF
.,few,TRBJ1-2,19,TRBV9,TGTGCCAGCAGCGATCCACGGAGACTGGGTATACCGACTAACTATGGCTACACCTTC,CASSDPRRLGIPTNYGYTF
.,once,TRBJ1-6,15,TRBV14,TGTGCCAGCAGTCCCGGGACAAAGAGTTATTCACCCCTCCACTTT,CASSPGTKSYSPLHF